The 25 T cell receptor beta chains given below trace back to one sample, sequenced in a study of response to subunit inactivated influenza vaccine. MiXCR was run by TCRdb on the RT-PCR reads, yielding one entry per CDR3 protein. In the table there are fewer than 400,000 distinct CDR3 sequences, 20% to 25% of which are singletons. Sample: PBMCs from blood, taken around 22 months after vaccination. All receptors derive from a man aged 45-69 years who received an inactivated influenza vaccine.

Concerning this clonotype itself: Compared with germline, one end of the junction differs, possibly owing to a read error. This chain connects TRBV11-3 to TRBJ2-1, with D tentatively TRBD1 or TRBD2 (5 bases each). Looked up from germline, CDR1 is SGHNT and CDR2 is YENEEA. This CDR3 is built from 15 residues. The CDR3 nucleotides are TGTGTCAGCAGCTTAAGGGACCCGGCCTACGATGAGCAGTTCTTC. Translating it yields CVSSLRDPAYDEQFF.

This clonotype was observed a handful of times. The chain links TRBV5-5 to TRBJ1-5, with D perhaps TRBD1 (5 bases). From germline, CDR1 is SGHKS and CDR2 YYEKEE (reference sequence). Trimming took 1 base from V and 4 from J, leaving 12 bases between them. The CDR3 totals 15 residues. For the CDR3, the DNA is TGTGCCAGCAGCTTGAGGGCAGGGATGAATCAGCCCCAGCATTTT. Residues: CASSLRAGMNQPQHF.

The CDR3 sequence: CASSLEFGAGANTDTQYF. CDR3 in DNA: TGCGCCAGCAGCTTGGAATTCGGGGCGGGAGCCAATACAGATACGCAGTATTTT. This chain links TRBV5-1 with TRBJ2-3; 7 bases are a match to TRBD2. Germline-derived CDR1 and CDR2 are SGHRS and YFSETQ. After removal of 0 bases from V and 3 bases from J, the junction contained 13 bases not matched to a gene. The CDR3 runs 18 residues.

For the CDR3, the DNA is TGTGCCAGCAGCTTAACAGGGGGCTCCGGGGAGCTGTTTTTT. This codes for CASSLTGGSGELFF. V and J are TRBV7-3 and TRBJ2-2; 7 nucleotides line up with TRBD1. The germline CDR1 and CDR2 sequences are SGHTA and FQGTGA. V shed 0 bases, J shed 6 bases, and the junction held 1 base outside the gene matches. The CDR3 spans 14 residues.

This clonotype showed up just a few times. The CDR3 region is CASSYSSGVGETQYF. CDR3 nucleotides: TGTGCCAGCAGTTACTCGAGCGGCGTTGGGGAGACCCAGTACTTC. This chain uses TRBV6-5 with TRBJ2-5, with D possibly TRBD2 on 5 matching bases. The germline V and J ends were trimmed by 0 bases and 5 bases, with 13 bases remaining between them. The germline V gene encodes CDR1 MNHEY and CDR2 SVGAGI. There are 15 residues in the CDR3.

The chain uses TRBV7-8 and TRBJ1-5; D is possibly TRBD1 (5 bases). CDR3 size: 15 residues. Germline loops: CDR1 SGHVS, CDR2 FQNEAQ. V lost 1 base and J 2 bases, leaving 9 bases between the germline ends. The CDR3 here is CASSLEGRGNQPQHF. The CDR3 nucleotides read TGTGCCAGCAGCTTAGAGGGGAGGGGCAATCAGCCCCAGCATTTT.

There are many counts of this clonotype. The chain links TRBV7-2 to TRBJ1-4; D is perhaps TRBD1 (5 bases). The V and J ends lost 4 bases and 4 bases respectively, with 10 bases between them. From germline, CDR1 is SGHTA and CDR2 FQGNSA. The CDR3 length is 14 residues. The CDR3 region has the DNA TGTGCCAGCAGCTACGGGGACTATAATGAAAAACTGTTTTTT. As protein: CASSYGDYNEKLFF. Looking up the rest from reference TRBV7-2 and TRBJ1-4 gives the full variable domain: GAGVSQSPSNKVTEKGKDVELRCDPISGHTALYWYRQSLGQGLEFLIYFQGNSAPDKSGLPSDRFSAERTGGSVSTLTIQRTQQEDSAVYLCASSYGDYNEKLFFGSGTQLSVL.

This clonotype was found a few times. J is TRBJ2-4 and V is TRBV27; D may be TRBD2 (6 bases). There are 13 residues in the CDR3. The V gene's germline CDR1 is MNHEY and CDR2 SMNVEV (reference sequence). The germline V and J ends were trimmed by 3 bases and 9 bases, with 12 bases remaining between them. CDR3 bases: TGTGCCAGCAGTTTCGGGGGTAGTGGCATTCAGTACTTC. Its translation is CASSFGGSGIQYF.

The V and J genes are TRBV6-1 and TRBJ2-2; the D gene could be TRBD1 or TRBD2 (5 bases each). V was clipped by 6 bases and J by 4 bases, with 12 bases between them. Germline assignment: CDR1 MNHNS and CDR2 SASEGT. This CDR3 spans 14 amino acids. The CDR3 nucleotides are TGTGCCAGCAGGAACCCAGGGAGCACCGGGGAGCTGTTTTTT. Amino acid sequence: CASRNPGSTGELFF.

This clonotype was counted many times. The gene calls are TRBV15 and TRBJ1-6, with D possibly matching TRBD1 (6 bases). CDR1 is LNHNV and CDR2 is YYDKDF in the germline V gene (reference sequence). The CDR3 is 15 amino acids. V lost 6 bases, J lost 7 bases, and 16 bases lay in between. CDR3 DNA: TGTGCCACCAGGAATAACCAGGGGAGAAATTCACCCCTCCACTTT. It yields the protein CATRNNQGRNSPLHF.

This clonotype was counted at least ten times. The V call is TRBV20-1, the J call TRBJ2-3; no reliable D call. Trimming took 3 bases from V and 6 from J, leaving 13 bases between them. The CDR3 has 13 residues. Germline assignment: CDR1 DFQATT and CDR2 SNEGSKA (reference sequence). The CDR3 protein is CSASPVARDTQYF. Written as DNA, the CDR3 is TGCAGTGCTAGCCCCGTAGCCAGGGATACGCAGTATTTT.

The chain recombines TRBV20-1 with TRBJ1-2, with D possibly matching TRBD1 (6 bases). The germline V and J ends were trimmed by 3 bases and 8 bases, with 13 bases remaining between them. In germline, CDR1 is DFQATT, CDR2 SNEGSKA (reference sequence). This CDR3 spans 12 amino acids. In DNA form, the CDR3 reads TGCAGTGCTAGGGGGGGCCCGGGGGGCTACACCTTC. Translating gives CSARGGPGGYTF.

V usage is TRBV24-1 and J usage is TRBJ2-6, with D perhaps matching TRBD1 (5 bases). Trimming took 5 bases from V and 0 from J, leaving 10 bases between them. Germline assignment: CDR1 KGHDR and CDR2 SFDVKD. The CDR3 has 16 residues. The CDR3 spells CATSVAGLSGANVLTF. CDR3 bases: TGTGCCACCAGTGTAGCAGGGCTCTCTGGGGCCAACGTCCTGACTTTC.

The gene calls are TRBV30 and TRBJ1-2; 7 bases line up with TRBD1. Trimming cost V 1 base and J 2 bases; bases outside gene matches: 4. In germline, CDR1 is GTSNPN, CDR2 SVGIG (reference sequence). The CDR3 is 14 amino acids. Here the CDR3 DNA reads TGTGCCTGGAGTGGGAGACAGGGAAACTATGGCTACACCTTC. Its protein product is CAWSGRQGNYGYTF.

This chain links TRBV28 with TRBJ2-6, with TRBD2 as a possible D gene (7 bases). The germline CDR1 and CDR2 sequences are MDHEN and SYDVKM. This CDR3 region has 17 residues. Between the trimmed V and J ends, which lost 1 base and 1 base, there was a span of 11 bases. The CDR3 DNA follows: TGTGCCAGCAGTTTATTCGGGGGGCAGTCTGGGGCCAACGTCCTGACTTTC. This gives the protein CASSLFGGQSGANVLTF.

The V call is TRBV4-2, the J call TRBJ2-7; 10 nucleotides align to TRBD1. V was pared by 4 bases and J by 3 bases, with 15 bases of the junction left unmatched. Germline V lookup: CDR1 LGHNA, CDR2 YNFKEQ. There are 18 residues in the CDR3. The CDR3 here is CASSPGVTGTGVFYEQYF. The CDR3, as DNA: TGTGCCAGCAGCCCTGGCGTTACCGGGACAGGGGTATTCTACGAGCAGTACTTC.

This chain joins TRBV5-5 and TRBJ2-1; 7 bases align to TRBD1. The trim removed 3 bases at V and 7 bases at J, leaving 13 bases unmatched. This CDR3 spans 16 amino acids. CDR1 and CDR2 (germline): SGHKS, YYEKEE (reference sequence). The CDR3 loop reads CASSYTGATLLNEQFF. CDR3 coding DNA: TGTGCCAGCAGCTACACAGGGGCCACGTTATTGAATGAGCAGTTCTTC. The full variable domain, its missing parts supplied by reference TRBV5-5 and TRBJ2-1, is DAGVTQSPTHLIKTRGQQVTLRCSPISGHKSVSWYQQVLGQGPQFIFQYYEKEERGRGNFPDRFSARQFPNYSSELNVNALLLGDSALYLCASSYTGATLLNEQFFGPGTRLTVL.

The gene calls are TRBV20-1 and TRBJ2-1, with 11 bases identical to TRBD2. The CDR3 is 16 residues long. With 1 base clipped from V and 7 bases from J, the junction kept 9 bases outside the gene matches. Germline assignment: CDR1 DFQATT and CDR2 SNEGSKA (reference sequence). The CDR3, as DNA: TGCAGTGCTAGAGGACCCGGGACTAGCGGAGTTAATGAGCAGTTCTTC. Its translation is CSARGPGTSGVNEQFF.

This clonotype was detected many times. This chain connects TRBV28 to TRBJ2-1; 11 nucleotides align to TRBD2. Germline CDR1 reads MDHEN; CDR2 reads SYDVKM. The CDR3 runs 17 residues. The V gene end was trimmed by 4 bases and the J gene end by 4 bases; junction bases not matched to a gene: 9. The CDR3 reads CASSSLTLAGDYNEQFF. The DNA for the CDR3 is TGTGCCAGCAGTTCCTTAACACTAGCGGGAGATTACAATGAGCAGTTCTTC. Complete variable domain (other parts from reference TRBV28 and TRBJ2-1): DVKVTQSSRYLVKRTGEKVFLECVQDMDHENMFWYRQDPGLGLRLIYFSYDVKMKEKGDIPEGYSVSREKKERFSLILESASTNQTSMYLCASSSLTLAGDYNEQFFGPGTRLTVL.

This clonotype was observed many times. V gene TRBV2 combines with J gene TRBJ1-1; D is unclear. Germline V gene sequence: CDR1 SNHLY, CDR2 FYNNEI. CDR3 length equals 15 residues. With 3 bases removed from V and 0 bases from J, the gap between germline ends came to 11 bases. CDR3 amino acids: CASSESPRLNTEAFF. The CDR3 DNA sequence: TGTGCCAGCAGTGAGTCCCCCAGACTGAACACTGAAGCTTTCTTT.

A few counts support this clonotype. The chain is built from TRBV20-1 and TRBJ2-5; 8 bases align to TRBD1. The V gene end was trimmed by 6 bases and the J gene end by 5 bases; junction bases not matched to a gene: 5. CDR1 DFQATT and CDR2 SNEGSKA come from the germline V gene (reference sequence). The CDR3 runs to 12 residues. In nucleotides, the CDR3 is TGCAGTGCCAGGACAGGGTGGGAGACCCAGTACTTC. It encodes CSARTGWETQYF.

The chain recombines TRBV20-1 with TRBJ1-1; 9 nucleotides agree with TRBD1. From germline, CDR1 is DFQATT and CDR2 SNEGSKA (reference sequence). V dropped 1 base and J dropped 8; count of bases not matched to a gene: 11. The length of the CDR3 is 15 residues. CDR3 region: CSARVTTGGYWEAFF. CDR3 DNA sequence: TGCAGTGCTAGAGTCACGACAGGGGGGTATTGGGAAGCTTTCTTT.

The rearrangement uses TRBV6-1 and TRBJ1-4, with D unclear. V was clipped by 7 bases and J by 0 bases, with 6 bases between them. The CDR3 contains 13 residues. Germline V CDR1 and CDR2: MNHNS, SASEGT. CDR3 DNA sequence: TGTGCCAGCACCACAGCAACTAATGAAAAACTGTTTTTT. It encodes CASTTATNEKLFF.

V and J are TRBV5-1 and TRBJ2-7; D unresolved. Germline assignment: CDR1 SGHRS and CDR2 YFSETQ. This CDR3 has 15 residues. The V end was cut by 0 bases, the J end by 0 bases, with 10 bases between. CDR3 region: CASSLAPSGSYEQYF. In nucleotides, the CDR3 is TGCGCCAGCAGCTTGGCCCCTTCGGGCTCCTACGAGCAGTACTTC.

The chain recombines TRBV7-8 with TRBJ1-4; tentative D call: TRBD1 (6 bases). Between the trimmed V and J ends, which lost 4 bases and 4 bases, there was a span of 10 bases. Germline values: CDR1 SGHVS, CDR2 FQNEAQ. This CDR3 contains 14 residues. The CDR3 region is CASSSDRNNEKLFF. The CDR3 DNA sequence: TGTGCCAGCAGCTCGGACAGAAATAATGAAAAACTGTTTTTT.